Presented here are 23 T cell receptor beta chains from one specimen sequenced in a study of OX40 agonist ivuxolimab in advanced cancers. Repertoires were generated with immunoSEQ multiplex PCR, while TCRdb's copy carries only in-frame clones and drops some. The table shows 65,000 to 80,000 clones, with about 85% occurring only once. The sequencing used CD4+ or CD8+ T cells sorted from blood, collected in a trial of the OX40 agonist ivuxolimab. The receptor source for this set is an adult with an advanced solid tumor such as melanoma, head and neck, liver or kidney cancer.

The chain links TRBV27 to TRBJ1-1, with D tentatively TRBD1 (5 bases). This CDR3 spans 14 amino acids. The germline V gene encodes CDR1 MNHEY and CDR2 SMNVEV (reference sequence). V lost 7 bases and J 1 base, leaving 13 bases between the germline ends. DNA for the CDR3: TGTGCCAGCAACGGGTGGGGGGAGAACACTGAAGCTTTCTTT. Its translation: CASNGWGENTEAFF.

This clone was counted only a few times. The chain has TRBV2 and TRBJ2-3, with a weak D call TRBD2 (5 bases). Germline V gene data show CDR1 as SNHLY and CDR2 as FYNNEI. The CDR3 totals 12 residues. The germline V and J ends were trimmed by 4 bases and 6 bases, with 8 bases remaining between them. CDR3 amino acids: CASSGPGDTQYF. The CDR3 DNA follows: TGTGCCAGCAGTGGACCGGGGGATACGCAGTATTTT.

This chain links TRBV4-3 with TRBJ1-4; D may be TRBD1 (5 bases). Germline CDR1 reads LGHNA; CDR2 reads YSLEER. There are 16 residues in the CDR3. Trimming cost V 4 bases and J 2 bases, with 14 bases left between them. CDR3 DNA sequence: TGCGCCAGCAGCCTCCAAGGCGGGGGTACTAATGAAAAACTGTTTTTT. It translates to CASSLQGGGTNEKLFF.

The chain carries TRBV6-4 and TRBJ2-3, with D perhaps assigned TRBD1 or TRBD2 (5 bases each). Deletions cut 6 bases from V and 4 bases from J, with 14 bases between. Per the germline V gene, CDR1 is MRHNA and CDR2 is SNTAGT. The CDR3 covers 14 residues. CDR3 protein: CASSAQLGADTQYF. The DNA of the CDR3 is TGTGCCAGCAGCGCGCAGCTGGGGGCAGATACGCAGTATTTT.

The chain carries TRBV6-5 and TRBJ1-2, with D unclear. The CDR3 length is 11 residues. Germline V gene data show CDR1 as MNHEY and CDR2 as SVGAGI. Trimming pared 8 bases from V and 8 bases from J, leaving 12 bases between. CDR3 sequence: CASHLTGGYTF. Here the CDR3 DNA reads TGTGCCAGCCATCTGACCGGGGGCTACACCTTC.

V and J are TRBV6-5 and TRBJ2-1; a weak D match, TRBD2 (5 bases). From germline, CDR1 is MNHEY and CDR2 SVGAGI. The V end lost 2 bases, the J end lost 13 bases, and 12 bases lay between the germline ends. CDR3 length: 12 amino acids. The CDR3 nucleotides read TGTGCCAGCAGTTACCCCGAGCGGACCCAGTTCTTC. It encodes CASSYPERTQFF.

The rearrangement joins TRBV11-3 to TRBJ2-2; tentatively, D is TRBD2 (6 bases). V dropped 5 bases and J dropped 5 bases, with 15 bases sitting between them. This CDR3 spans 15 amino acids. CDR1 is SGHNT and CDR2 is YENEEA in the germline V gene. This CDR3 is CASSPSYGGTGELFF. Here the CDR3 DNA reads TGTGCCAGCAGCCCCTCCTACGGGGGAACCGGGGAGCTGTTTTTT.

The chain combines TRBV5-8 with TRBJ2-1; 11 bases map to TRBD2. This CDR3 has 16 residues. Germline assignment: CDR1 SGHTS and CDR2 YDEGEE. V lost 2 bases to trimming and J lost 8 bases; unmatched junction nucleotides: 9. CDR3 loop: CASSLFSGGALDEQFF. For the CDR3, the DNA is TGTGCCAGCAGCTTATTTAGCGGGGGGGCGTTGGATGAGCAGTTCTTC.

The chain combines TRBV6-5 with TRBJ1-2; a possible D gene is TRBD1 (5 bases). The V end lost 8 bases, the J end lost 3 bases, and 10 bases lay between the germline ends. CDR1 and CDR2 (germline): MNHEY, SVGAGI. The CDR3 sequence is 12 residues long. The CDR3 region has the DNA TGTGCCAGCCGGGACGGGTACTATGGCTACACCTTC. Amino acid sequence: CASRDGYYGYTF.

This rearrangement joins TRBV9 to TRBJ1-2; D is unresolved. Germline values: CDR1 SGDLS, CDR2 YYNGEE. The V end lost 6 bases, the J end lost 8 bases, and 20 bases lay between the germline ends. This CDR3 contains 14 residues. The CDR3 reads CASTKMEGLGGYTF. The CDR3 DNA sequence: TGTGCCAGCACCAAAATGGAGGGATTGGGGGGCTACACCTTC.

The V gene is TRBV19, the J gene TRBJ2-1; 11 bases are a match to TRBD2. The CDR3 extends over 16 amino acids. After removal of 7 bases from V and 10 bases from J, the junction contained 15 bases not matched to a gene. Germline V gives CDR1 LNHDA, CDR2 SQIVND (reference sequence). CDR3 coding DNA: TGTGCCAGTACCCGGCCCCTTAGCGGGGGGGCTATCGAGCAGTTCTTC. Amino acid sequence: CASTRPLSGGAIEQFF. The complete variable domain, with remaining parts taken from reference TRBV19 and TRBJ2-1, reads DGGITQSPKYLFRKEGQNVTLSCEQNLNHDAMYWYRQDPGQGLRLIYYSQIVNDFQKGDIAEGYSVSREKKESFPLTVTSAQKNPTAFYLCASTRPLSGGAIEQFFGPGTRLTVL.

The gene calls are TRBV7-9 and TRBJ1-1; D not resolved. CDR3 size: 13 residues. Trimming took 5 bases from V and 1 from J, leaving 8 bases between them. Germline assignment: CDR1 SEHNR and CDR2 FQNEAQ (reference sequence). The DNA for the CDR3 is TGTGCCAGCAGCCCCCCACCGAACACTGAAGCTTTCTTT. Translation gives CASSPPPNTEAFF.

For the CDR3, the DNA is TGTGCCAGCAGCGGTTGGAAGCCGGGACAGAAACAGTTCTTC. Translation gives CASSGWKPGQKQFF. The chain has TRBV7-6 and TRBJ2-1; 7 bases map to TRBD1. The CDR3 has 14 amino acids. Germline V gives CDR1 SGHVS, CDR2 FNYEAQ. Trimming cost V 5 bases and J 13 bases; bases outside gene matches: 14. The full variable domain, rest sourced from reference TRBV7-6 and TRBJ2-1, is GAGVSQSPRYKVTKRGQDVALRCDPISGHVSLYWYRQALGQGPEFLTYFNYEAQQDKSGLPNDRFSAERPEGSISTLTIQRTEQRDSAMYRCASSGWKPGQKQFFGPGTRLTVL.

The V call is TRBV13, the J call TRBJ2-1; a possible D gene is TRBD2 (6 bases). Trimming pared 5 bases from V and 8 bases from J, leaving 22 bases between. CDR3 length: 16 residues. The V gene's germline CDR1 is PRHDT and CDR2 FYEKMQ (reference sequence). The CDR3 loop reads CASSPGTPQRLDEQFF. The CDR3 nucleotides read TGTGCCAGCAGCCCTGGGACTCCCCAGCGGTTAGATGAGCAGTTCTTC. The variable domain in full, completed from reference TRBV13 and TRBJ2-1, reads AAGVIQSPRHLIKEKRETATLKCYPIPRHDTVYWYQQGPGQDPQFLISFYEKMQSDKGSIPDRFSAQQFSDYHSELNMSSLELGDSALYFCASSPGTPQRLDEQFFGPGTRLTVL.

The rearrangement uses TRBV2 and TRBJ2-1; D assignment may be TRBD1 or TRBD2 (6 bases each). V was trimmed by 3 bases and J by 9 bases, leaving 15 bases between them. The CDR3 runs 14 residues. The germline V gene encodes CDR1 SNHLY and CDR2 FYNNEI. CDR3 residues: CASSELVGGGEQFF. Written as DNA, the CDR3 is TGTGCCAGCAGTGAGTTAGTCGGGGGCGGTGAGCAGTTCTTC.

This chain connects TRBV7-6 to TRBJ1-1; 7 bases map to TRBD1. J was trimmed by 2 bases and V by 2 bases; bases with no gene match: 8. Germline-derived CDR1 and CDR2 are SGHVS and FNYEAQ. The CDR3 covers 16 residues. CDR3 sequence: CASSLQPQGVNTEAFF. The CDR3 DNA reads TGTGCCAGCAGCTTACAACCCCAGGGGGTCAACACTGAAGCTTTCTTT.

The chain employs TRBV18 and TRBJ2-3; 8 nucleotides line up with TRBD2. The CDR3 spans 15 residues. Germline V gene sequence: CDR1 KGHSH, CDR2 LQKENI. V gave up 3 bases and J gave up 1 base; unmatched junction bases: 3. CDR3 region: CASSPTAGGTDTQYF. The CDR3, as DNA: TGTGCCAGCTCACCGACAGCGGGGGGCACAGATACGCAGTATTTT.

The chain recombines TRBV7-3 with TRBJ2-1, with a possible D match to TRBD2 (6 bases). The CDR3 contains 15 residues. The germline V and J ends were trimmed by 6 bases and 2 bases, with 14 bases remaining between them. Germline lookup yields CDR1 SGHTA and CDR2 FQGTGA. CDR3 sequence (DNA): TGTGCCAGCAGTTCCCAGCGGGCCACCTACAATGAGCAGTTCTTC. This translates into CASSSQRATYNEQFF.

V and J are TRBV6-1 and TRBJ2-7; possibly TRBD1 for D (6 bases). Germline lookup yields CDR1 MNHNS and CDR2 SASEGT. V lost 4 bases, J lost 2 bases, and 18 bases lay in between. This CDR3 comprises 16 residues. The DNA for the CDR3 is TGTGCCAGCAGTGTTTTATTCGGTTCAGGGGCCTACGAGCAGTACTTC. Encoded protein: CASSVLFGSGAYEQYF.

The rearrangement uses TRBV10-3 and TRBJ2-7; maybe TRBD1 (6 bases). The V gene lost 2 bases and the J gene lost 5 bases, with 10 bases spanning the gap. Germline values: CDR1 ENHRY, CDR2 SYGVKD. CDR3 length equals 13 residues. The CDR3 loop is CAISEPGANEQYF. Written as DNA, the CDR3 is TGTGCCATCAGTGAGCCAGGGGCGAACGAGCAGTACTTC.

The chain couples TRBV14 to TRBJ2-7; 7 bases agree with TRBD1. The germline V gene has CDR1 SGHDN and CDR2 FVKESK. This CDR3 contains 18 residues. V trimming: 1 base; J trimming: 5 bases; junction bases outside the gene matches: 17. CDR3 sequence reads: CASSQVVTGYGLYHEQYF. The CDR3 nucleotides are TGTGCCAGCAGCCAAGTGGTGACAGGGTACGGTCTATATCACGAGCAGTACTTC.

This chain links TRBV28 with TRBJ2-1, with D tentatively TRBD1 (7 bases). Germline CDR1 MDHEN, CDR2 SYDVKM. Trimming left V 4 bases short and J 5 bases short, with 12 bases between. The CDR3 consists of 14 residues. CDR3 DNA sequence: TGTGCCAGCAGTTCAGGGGGGTACAACAATGAGCAGTTCTTC. This encodes CASSSGGYNNEQFF.

This chain connects TRBV4-1 to TRBJ1-1; no firm D call. This CDR3 contains 12 residues. Germline lookup yields CDR1 MGHRA and CDR2 YSYEKL. The V end lost 6 bases, the J end lost 11 bases, and 16 bases lay between the germline ends. The CDR3, as DNA: TGCGCCAGCAGAGACGGGCCTCGCGGGGCTTTCTTT. As protein: CASRDGPRGAFF.